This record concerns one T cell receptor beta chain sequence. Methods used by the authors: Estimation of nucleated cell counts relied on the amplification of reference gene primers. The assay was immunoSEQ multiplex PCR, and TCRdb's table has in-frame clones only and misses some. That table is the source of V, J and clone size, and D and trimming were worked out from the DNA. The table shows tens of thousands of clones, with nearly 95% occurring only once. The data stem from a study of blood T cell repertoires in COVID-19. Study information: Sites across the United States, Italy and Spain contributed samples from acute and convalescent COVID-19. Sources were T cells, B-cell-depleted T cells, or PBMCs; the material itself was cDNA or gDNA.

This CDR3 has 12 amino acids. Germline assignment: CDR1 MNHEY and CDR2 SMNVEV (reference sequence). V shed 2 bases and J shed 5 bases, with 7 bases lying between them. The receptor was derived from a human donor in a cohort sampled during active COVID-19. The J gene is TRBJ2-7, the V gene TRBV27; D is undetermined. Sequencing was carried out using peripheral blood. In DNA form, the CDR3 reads TGTGCCAGCAGTTTAAGAGGTGACGAGCAGTACTTC. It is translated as CASSLRGDEQYF.